This T cell receptor beta chain came from a study of blood T cell repertoires in COVID-19. Background on the study: Sources were T cells, B-cell-depleted T cells, or PBMCs; the material itself was cDNA or gDNA.

The assay was immunoSEQ multiplex PCR, and TCRdb's table has in-frame clones only and misses some. The sample shows roughly 150,000 clones, under 90% of them seen only once. Between the trimmed V and J ends, which lost 5 bases and 0 bases, there was a span of 13 bases. The CDR3 has 15 residues. Germline CDR1 reads MNHEY; CDR2 reads SMNVEV (reference sequence). This receptor was identified in a woman of 80 years or more with active or convalescent COVID-19. Sequencing was performed on peripheral blood. J is TRBJ1-1 and V is TRBV27; the D gene is possibly TRBD1 (6 bases). CDR3 sequence: CASSPLTGMNTEAFF. The CDR3 DNA follows: TGTGCCAGCAGTCCCCTAACAGGGATGAACACTGAAGCTTTCTTT.